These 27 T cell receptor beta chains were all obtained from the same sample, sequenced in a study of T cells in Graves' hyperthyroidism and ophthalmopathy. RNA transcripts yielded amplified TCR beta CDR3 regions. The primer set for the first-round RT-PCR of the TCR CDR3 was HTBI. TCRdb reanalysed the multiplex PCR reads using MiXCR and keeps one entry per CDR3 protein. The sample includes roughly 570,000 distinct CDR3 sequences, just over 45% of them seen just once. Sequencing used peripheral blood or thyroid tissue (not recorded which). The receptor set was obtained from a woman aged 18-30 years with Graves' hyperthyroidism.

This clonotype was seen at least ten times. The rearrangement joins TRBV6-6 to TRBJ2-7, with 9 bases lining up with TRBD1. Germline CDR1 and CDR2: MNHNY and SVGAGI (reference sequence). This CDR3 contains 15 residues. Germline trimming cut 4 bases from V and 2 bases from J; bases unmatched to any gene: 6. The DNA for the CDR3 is TGTGCCAGCAGTTTGGGACAGGGTCGGACCTACGAGCAGTACTTC. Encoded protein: CASSLGQGRTYEQYF.

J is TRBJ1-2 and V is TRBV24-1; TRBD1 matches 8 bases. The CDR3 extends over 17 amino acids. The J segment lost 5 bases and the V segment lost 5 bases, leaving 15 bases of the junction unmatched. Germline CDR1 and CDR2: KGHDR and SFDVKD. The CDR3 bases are TGTGCCACCAGTGCTAGGGTCCTACGGGACAGGAGTTATGGCTACACCTTC. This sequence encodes CATSARVLRDRSYGYTF.

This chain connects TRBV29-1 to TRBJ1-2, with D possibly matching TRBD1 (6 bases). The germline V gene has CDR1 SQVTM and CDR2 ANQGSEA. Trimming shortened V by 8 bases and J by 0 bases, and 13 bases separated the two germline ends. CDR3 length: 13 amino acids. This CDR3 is CSSRDTTNYGYTF. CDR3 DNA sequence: TGCAGCTCCCGGGACACCACTAACTATGGCTACACCTTC.

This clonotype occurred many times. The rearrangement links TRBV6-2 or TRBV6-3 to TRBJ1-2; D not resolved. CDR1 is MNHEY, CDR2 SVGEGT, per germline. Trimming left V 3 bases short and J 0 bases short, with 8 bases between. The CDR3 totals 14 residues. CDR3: CASSYYRPNYGYTF. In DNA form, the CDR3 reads TGTGCCAGCAGTTATTATCGGCCTAACTATGGCTACACCTTC.

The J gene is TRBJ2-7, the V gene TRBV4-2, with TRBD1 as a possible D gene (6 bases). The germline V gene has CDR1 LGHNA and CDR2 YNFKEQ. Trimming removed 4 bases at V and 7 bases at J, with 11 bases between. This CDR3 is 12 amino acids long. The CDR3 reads CASSPRDNEQYF. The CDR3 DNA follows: TGTGCCAGCAGCCCTAGGGACAATGAGCAGTACTTC.

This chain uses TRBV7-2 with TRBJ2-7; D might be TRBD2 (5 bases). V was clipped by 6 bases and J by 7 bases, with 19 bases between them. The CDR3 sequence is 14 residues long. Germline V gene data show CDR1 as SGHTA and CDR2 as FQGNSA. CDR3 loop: CASSYGGISGEQYF. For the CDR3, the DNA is TGTGCCAGCAGTTACGGCGGCATCTCGGGGGAGCAGTACTTC.

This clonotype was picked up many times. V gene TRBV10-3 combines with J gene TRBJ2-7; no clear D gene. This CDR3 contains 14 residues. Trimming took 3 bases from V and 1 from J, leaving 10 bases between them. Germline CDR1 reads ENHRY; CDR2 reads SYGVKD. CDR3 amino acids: CAISDGLISYEQYF. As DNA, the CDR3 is TGTGCCATCAGTGATGGGCTAATTTCCTACGAGCAGTACTTC.

CDR3: CASRPSLLLHEQFF. The CDR3 DNA reads TGTGCCAGCAGACCTAGTCTCCTCCTACATGAGCAGTTCTTC. The V call is TRBV12-3 or TRBV12-4, the J call TRBJ2-7; the D is unclear. The DNA end is more similar to TRBJ2-1, so the J call may be wrong. The CDR3 spans 14 residues.

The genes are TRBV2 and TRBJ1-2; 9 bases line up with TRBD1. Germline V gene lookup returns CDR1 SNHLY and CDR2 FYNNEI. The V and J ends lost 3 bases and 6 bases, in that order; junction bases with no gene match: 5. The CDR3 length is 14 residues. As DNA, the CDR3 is TGTGCCAGCAGTGAGGGACAGGGAAGTAATGGCTACACCTTC. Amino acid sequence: CASSEGQGSNGYTF.

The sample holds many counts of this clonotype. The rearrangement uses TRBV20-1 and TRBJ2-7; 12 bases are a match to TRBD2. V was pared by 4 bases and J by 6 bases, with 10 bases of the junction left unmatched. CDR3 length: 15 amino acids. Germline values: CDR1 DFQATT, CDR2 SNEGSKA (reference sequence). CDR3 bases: TGCAGTGCTACCGTCTTACTAGCGGGAGGAGGCGAGCAGTACTTC. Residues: CSATVLLAGGGEQYF.

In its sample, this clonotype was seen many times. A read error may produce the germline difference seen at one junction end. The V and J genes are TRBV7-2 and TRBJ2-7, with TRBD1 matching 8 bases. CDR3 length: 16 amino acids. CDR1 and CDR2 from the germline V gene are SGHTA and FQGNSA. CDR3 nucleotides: TGTGCCAGCAGCCTAGCCTCGGGACAGGATATCTACGAGCAGTACTTC. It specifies CASSLASGQDIYEQYF.

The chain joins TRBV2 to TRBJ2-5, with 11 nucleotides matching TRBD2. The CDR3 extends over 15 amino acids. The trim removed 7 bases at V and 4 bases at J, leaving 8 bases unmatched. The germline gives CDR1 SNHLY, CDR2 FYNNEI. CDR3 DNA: TGTGCCAGCACTTCCGTAGCGGGAGGGCCAGAGACCCAGTACTTC. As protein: CASTSVAGGPETQYF.

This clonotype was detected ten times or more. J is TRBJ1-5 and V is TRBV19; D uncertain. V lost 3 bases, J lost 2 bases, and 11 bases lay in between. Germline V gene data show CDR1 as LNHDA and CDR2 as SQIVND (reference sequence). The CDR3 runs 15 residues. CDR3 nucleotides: TGTGCCAGTAGTATTGTTGGGGTGGGCAATCAGCCCCAGCATTTT. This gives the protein CASSIVGVGNQPQHF. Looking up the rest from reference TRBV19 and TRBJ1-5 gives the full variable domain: DGGITQSPKYLFRKEGQNVTLSCEQNLNHDAMYWYRQDPGQGLRLIYYSQIVNDFQKGDIAEGYSVSREKKESFPLTVTSAQKNPTAFYLCASSIVGVGNQPQHFGDGTRLSIL.

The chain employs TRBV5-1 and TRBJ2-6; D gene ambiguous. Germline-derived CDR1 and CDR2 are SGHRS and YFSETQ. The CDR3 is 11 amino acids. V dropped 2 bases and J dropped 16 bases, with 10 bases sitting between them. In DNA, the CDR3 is TGCGCCAGCAGCTTAGGCGTCGAGCTGACTTTC. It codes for CASSLGVELTF.

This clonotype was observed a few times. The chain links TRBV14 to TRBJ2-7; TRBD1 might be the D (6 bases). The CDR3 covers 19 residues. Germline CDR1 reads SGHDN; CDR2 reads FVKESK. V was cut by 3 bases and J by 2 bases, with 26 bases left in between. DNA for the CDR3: TGTGCCAGCAGCCACCCGGACAGACCCGGACTGGTGATTGCCTACGAGCAGTACTTC. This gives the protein CASSHPDRPGLVIAYEQYF.

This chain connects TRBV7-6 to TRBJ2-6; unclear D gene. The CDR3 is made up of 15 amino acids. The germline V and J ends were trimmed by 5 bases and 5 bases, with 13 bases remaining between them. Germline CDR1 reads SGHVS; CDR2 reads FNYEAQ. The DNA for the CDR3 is TGTGCCAGCAGCCCAGTGGGGTCTAGGGCCAACGTCCTGACTTTC. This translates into CASSPVGSRANVLTF.

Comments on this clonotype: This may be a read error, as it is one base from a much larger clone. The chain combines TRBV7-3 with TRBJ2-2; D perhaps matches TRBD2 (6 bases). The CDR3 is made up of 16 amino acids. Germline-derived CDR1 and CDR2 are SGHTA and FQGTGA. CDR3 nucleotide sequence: TGTGCCGGCAGCCAGCTGGGCGGCGGGATGGCCGGGGAGCTGTTTTTT. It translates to CAGSQLGGGMAGELFF.

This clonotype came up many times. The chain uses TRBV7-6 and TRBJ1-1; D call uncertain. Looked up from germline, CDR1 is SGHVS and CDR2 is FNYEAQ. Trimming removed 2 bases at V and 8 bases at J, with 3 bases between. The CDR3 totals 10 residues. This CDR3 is CASSLPEAFF. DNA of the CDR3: TGTGCCAGCAGCTTACCGGAAGCTTTCTTT.

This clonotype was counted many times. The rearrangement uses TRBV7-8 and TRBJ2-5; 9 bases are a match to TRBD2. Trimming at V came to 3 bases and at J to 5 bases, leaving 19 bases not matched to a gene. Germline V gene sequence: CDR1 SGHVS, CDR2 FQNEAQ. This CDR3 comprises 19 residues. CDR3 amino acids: CASSFPPPVAGGPGETQYF. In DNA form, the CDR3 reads TGTGCCAGCAGCTTCCCTCCTCCGGTCGCGGGAGGGCCCGGGGAGACCCAGTACTTC.

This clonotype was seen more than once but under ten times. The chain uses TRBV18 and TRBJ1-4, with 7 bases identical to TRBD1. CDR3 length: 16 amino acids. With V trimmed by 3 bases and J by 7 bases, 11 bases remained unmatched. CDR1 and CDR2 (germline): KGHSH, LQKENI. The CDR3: CASSPPGPGGGEKLFF. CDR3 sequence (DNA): TGTGCCAGCTCACCCCCTGGGCCAGGGGGAGGTGAAAAACTGTTTTTT.

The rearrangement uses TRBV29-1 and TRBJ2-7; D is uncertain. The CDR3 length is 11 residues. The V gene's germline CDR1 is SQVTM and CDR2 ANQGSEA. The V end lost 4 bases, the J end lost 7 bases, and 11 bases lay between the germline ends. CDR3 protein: CSVVRLGEQYF. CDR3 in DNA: TGCAGCGTTGTGCGGTTGGGTGAGCAGTACTTC.

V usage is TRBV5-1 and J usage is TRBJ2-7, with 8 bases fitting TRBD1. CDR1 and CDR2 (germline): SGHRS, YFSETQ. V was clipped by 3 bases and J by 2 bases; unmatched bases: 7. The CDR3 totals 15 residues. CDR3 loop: CASSSSGGATYEQYF. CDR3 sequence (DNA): TGCGCCAGCAGCTCCTCAGGGGGCGCGACCTACGAGCAGTACTTC.

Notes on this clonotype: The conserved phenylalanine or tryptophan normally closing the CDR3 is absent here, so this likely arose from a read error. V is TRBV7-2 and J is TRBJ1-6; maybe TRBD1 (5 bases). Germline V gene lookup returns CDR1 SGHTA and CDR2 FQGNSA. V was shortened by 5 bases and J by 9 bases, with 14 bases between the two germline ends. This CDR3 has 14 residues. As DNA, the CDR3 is TGTGCCAGCAGCATGACCCTTGGGGGTTCACCCCTCCACTCT. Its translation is CASSMTLGGSPLHS.

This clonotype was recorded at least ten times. The CDR3 sequence is CATSSSRGGYAQETQYF. CDR3 nucleotide sequence: TGTGCCACCAGCAGCAGCCGGGGGGGATATGCTCAAGAGACCCAGTACTTC. V usage is TRBV15 and J usage is TRBJ2-5, with 8 positions matching TRBD2. The CDR3 totals 17 residues. Germline-derived CDR1 and CDR2 are LNHNV and YYDKDF (reference sequence). J lost 2 bases, V lost 3 bases, and 11 bases had no gene match.

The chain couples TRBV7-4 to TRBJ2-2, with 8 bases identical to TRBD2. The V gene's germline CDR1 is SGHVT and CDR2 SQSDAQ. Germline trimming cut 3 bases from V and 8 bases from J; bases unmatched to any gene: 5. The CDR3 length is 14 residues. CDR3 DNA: TGTGCCAGCAGCTTTAGGCGACTAGCGGGGGAGCTGTTTTTT. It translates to CASSFRRLAGELFF.

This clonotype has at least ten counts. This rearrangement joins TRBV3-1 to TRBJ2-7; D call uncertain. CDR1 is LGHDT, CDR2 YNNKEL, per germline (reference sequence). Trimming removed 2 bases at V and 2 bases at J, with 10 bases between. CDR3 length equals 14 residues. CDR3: CASSQRGNPYEQYF. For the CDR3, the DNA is TGTGCCAGCAGCCAAAGAGGAAATCCCTACGAGCAGTACTTC.

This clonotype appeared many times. This CDR3 is CASSLWAGPTLGYTF. The CDR3 DNA sequence: TGTGCCAGCAGTTTATGGGCCGGCCCCACTCTTGGCTACACCTTC. V is TRBV28 and J is TRBJ1-2; no firm D call. Trimming pared 0 bases from V and 7 bases from J, leaving 15 bases between. Germline V gene lookup returns CDR1 MDHEN and CDR2 SYDVKM. The CDR3 sequence is 15 residues long.